This T cell receptor beta chain was captured in a study of T cell repertoires in cytomegalovirus infection. Whole-study context: Both a matching HLA type and CMV infection were indicated by public TCR beta signatures. Study-wide results and caveats: In two of eight donors, the top clonotype was HLA-C-restricted CMV-specific. Cumulative frequency (of public TCR beta family members) identified carriers of CMV plus the relevant HLA.

CDR3 length: 14 residues. V lost 6 bases and J lost 0, with 9 bases in between. Germline values: CDR1 LNHDA, CDR2 SQIVND (reference sequence). This clonotype was detected ten times or more. Its antigen is as yet unknown. TCRdb re-called the reads through MiXCR, storing one row per CDR3 protein. This sample has under 350,000 distinct CDR3 sequences; over 7.5% occur once, and the top ten carry around 4.5%. This sequence joins TRBV19 and TRBJ1-5; D may be TRBD1 (5 bases). Sequenced sample: PBMCs. This receptor was obtained from a human donor in good health (CMV status not recorded). Some clones in this sample may be carry-over from other donors' samples. CDR3 in amino acids: CASRTVNSNQPQHF. CDR3 DNA sequence: TGTGCCAGTAGGACAGTCAATAGCAATCAGCCCCAGCATTTT.